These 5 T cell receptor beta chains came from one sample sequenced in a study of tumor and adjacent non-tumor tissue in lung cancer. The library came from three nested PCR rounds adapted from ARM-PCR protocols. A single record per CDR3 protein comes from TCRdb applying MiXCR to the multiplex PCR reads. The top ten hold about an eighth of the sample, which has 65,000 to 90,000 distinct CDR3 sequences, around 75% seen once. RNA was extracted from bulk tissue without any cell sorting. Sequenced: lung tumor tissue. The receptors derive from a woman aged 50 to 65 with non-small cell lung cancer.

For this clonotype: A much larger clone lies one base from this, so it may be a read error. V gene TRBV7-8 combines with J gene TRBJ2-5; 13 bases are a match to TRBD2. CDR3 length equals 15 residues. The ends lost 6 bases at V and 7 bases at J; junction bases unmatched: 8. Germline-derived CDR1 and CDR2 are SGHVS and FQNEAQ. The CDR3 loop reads CASSLTSGGMVTQYF. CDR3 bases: TGTGCCAGCAGTTTGACTAGCGGGGGGATGGTGACCCAGTACTTC.

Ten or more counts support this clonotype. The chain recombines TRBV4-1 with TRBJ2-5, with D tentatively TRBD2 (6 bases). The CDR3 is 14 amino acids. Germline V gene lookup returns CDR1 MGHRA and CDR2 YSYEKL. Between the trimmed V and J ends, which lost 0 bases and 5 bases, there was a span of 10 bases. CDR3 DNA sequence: TGCGCCAGCAGCCAAGAGGAGGGATTGGAGACCCAGTACTTC. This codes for CASSQEEGLETQYF.

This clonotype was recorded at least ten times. The CDR3 sequence: CASSRNYEQYF. As DNA, the CDR3 is TGTGCCAGCAGCCGTAACTACGAGCAGTACTTC. The V gene is TRBV7-8, the J gene TRBJ2-7, with unresolved D. Germline loops: CDR1 SGHVS, CDR2 FQNEAQ. Trimming removed 5 bases at V and 3 bases at J, with 5 bases between. There are 11 residues in the CDR3.

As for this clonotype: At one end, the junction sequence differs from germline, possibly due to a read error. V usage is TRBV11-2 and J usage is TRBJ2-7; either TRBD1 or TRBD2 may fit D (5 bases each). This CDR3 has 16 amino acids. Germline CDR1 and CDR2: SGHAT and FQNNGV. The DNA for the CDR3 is TGTGCCGGCAGGCTAAGAGGACAAGCGGTCTCGGGCGAGCAGTACTTC. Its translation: CAGRLRGQAVSGEQYF. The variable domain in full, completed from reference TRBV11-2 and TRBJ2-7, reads EAGVAQSPRYKIIEKRQSVAFWCNPISGHATLYWYQQILGQGPKLLIQFQNNGVVDDSQLPKDRFSAERLKGVDSTLKIQPAKLEDSAVYLCAGRLRGQAVSGEQYFGPGTRLTVT.

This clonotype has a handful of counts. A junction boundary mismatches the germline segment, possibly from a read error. The chain's CDR3 is CSVAGGLSTDTHYF. The CDR3 coding sequence is TGCAGTGTTGCGGGGGGTCTGTCCACAGATACGCACTATTTT. The chain links TRBV29-1 to TRBJ2-3; 8 positions agree with TRBD2. Germline V lookup: CDR1 SQVTM, CDR2 ANQGSEA. The CDR3 is 14 amino acids.